This T cell receptor beta chain derives from a study of CD8 T cells in Susac syndrome. Random hexamers served to reverse transcribe roughly 0.5 to 1 ug RNA. Amplification of TCR beta CDR3 spanned 54 Vbeta and 13 Jbeta via immunoSEQ multiplex PCR. From the immunoSEQ multiplex PCR reads, TCRdb called clonotypes with MiXCR, one entry per CDR3 protein. The table shows about 110,000 distinct CDR3 sequences, with approximately 96% occurring only once. Looked up from germline, CDR1 is GTSNPN and CDR2 is SVGIG (reference sequence). The CDR3 extends over 13 amino acids. With 0 bases removed from V and 6 bases from J, the gap between germline ends came to 8 bases. TEMRA cells were FACS-enriched, unlike CD8+ and CD4+ T cells, which were negatively isolated.

The chain couples TRBV30 to TRBJ2-2, with D tentatively TRBD2 (5 bases). The sequenced sample consisted of CD4+ T cells from PBMCs. The sequence was obtained from a human donor in good health. CDR3 residues: CAWSVRRAGELFF. The CDR3 DNA follows: TGTGCCTGGAGTGTCAGGCGGGCCGGGGAGCTGTTTTTT.